The rows below give T cell receptor beta chains drawn from one sample of a study of molecular identifiers for immune sequencing clone quantification. TCRdb processed the PCR reads anew with MiXCR; each CDR3 protein has one entry. The table includes some 590,000 distinct CDR3 sequences, around 25% detected once. Specimen: naive CD8+ T cells from blood, with Jurkat cell RNA spiked in. All receptors come from a human donor in good health. Some libraries in this study had Jurkat cell RNA spiked in. Each CDR3 is given with its conserved first and last residue. D genes are given only for firm matches. A clone size is listed for some rows: how often the clone was seen (once, few, many), or a class if it is expanded.

clone_size j_call v_call d_call cdr3_nt cdr3_aa
once TRBJ2-7 TRBV2 TRBD1 TGTGCCAGCAGACCCGGACAGGGTTACGCTTACGGGCAGTACTTC CASRPGQGYAYGQYF
many TRBJ2-7 TRBV6-5 TRBD1 TGTGCCAGCTACTCCGGGACAGGGCCCTACGAGCAGTACTTC CASYSGTGPYEQYF
few TRBJ1-2 TRBV28 TRBD1 TGTGCCAGCAGCCCAACCCCACAGGGGGTCTTCTATGGCTACACCTTC CASSPTPQGVFYGYTF
many TRBJ2-3 TRBV7-2 NA TGTGCCAGCAGCTTTAGTGGGGGAGACTCAGATACGCAGTATTTT CASSFSGGDSDTQYF
few TRBJ1-3 TRBV19 NA TGTGCCAGTACACAACGGGACAACAGAAACACCATATATTTT CASTQRDNRNTIYF
many TRBJ2-3 TRBV7-2 NA TGTGCCAGCAGCACCATGGGTACAGATACGCAGTATTTT CASSTMGTDTQYF
many TRBJ2-3 TRBV6-2/TRBV6-3 NA TGTGCCAGCAGAAAAAAAGGGGTGACAGATACGCAGTATTTT CASRKKGVTDTQYF
NA TRBJ2-5 TRBV6-5 NA TGTGCCAGCAGTTACTCTTTAGGAGGGGAGGAGACCCAGTACTTC CASSYSLGGEETQYF
NA TRBJ1-1 TRBV6-2/TRBV6-3 NA TGTGCCAGCAGTTACTCGACGCTTAGCGGGACTGCGATGAACACTGAAGCTTTCTTT CASSYSTLSGTAMNTEAFF
many TRBJ2-7 TRBV27 TRBD2 TGTGCCACCCGAGAGTCTGCGGGAGCCTCGAGCTCCTACGAGCAGTACTTC CATRESAGASSSYEQYF
many TRBJ1-1 TRBV4-1 NA TGCGCCAGCAGCCGGAGGGGGGGCGCTGGCACTGAAGCTTTCTTT CASSRRGGAGTEAFF
NA TRBJ2-1 TRBV5-4 TRBD1 TGTGCCAGCAGCTCACAGGACAGGGGGCATAATGAGCAGTTCTTC CASSSQDRGHNEQFF
few TRBJ2-2 TRBV20-1 TRBD2 TGCAGTGCTATTTCATCGAGCGGGGGGGCCAACGGGGAGCTGTTTTTT CSAISSSGGANGELFF
few TRBJ2-7 TRBV3-1 TRBD2 TGTGCCAGCAGCCAAGACATTACGACTAGCGGCGTCTACGAGCAGTACTTC CASSQDITTSGVYEQYF
many TRBJ1-2 TRBV12-3/TRBV12-4 NA TGTGCCACCGGAGCTAACTATGGCTACACCTTC CATGANYGYTF
many TRBJ1-1 TRBV7-9 NA TGTGCCAGCAGCGGTGACCCTAGACCTGAAGCTTTCTTT CASSGDPRPEAFF
few TRBJ2-1 TRBV6-2/TRBV6-3 TRBD2 TGTGCCAGCAGGACAACGGGACTAGCTAATGAGCAGTTCTTC CASRTTGLANEQFF
few TRBJ1-6 TRBV12-3/TRBV12-4 NA TGTGCCAGCAGCACAGGGAATTCACCCCTCCACTTT CASSTGNSPLHF
once TRBJ1-4 TRBV12-3/TRBV12-4 NA TGTGCCAGCAGTACCCCGACAGACGCCGGGGATAAACTGTTTTTT CASSTPTDAGDKLFF
NA TRBJ2-7 TRBV30 NA TGTGCCTGGAGGTTGGACTCCTACGAGCAGTACTTC CAWRLDSYEQYF
NA TRBJ2-7 TRBV19 NA TGTGCCAGTAGTATGGGGGCAGGCCTTTCCTACGAGCAGTACTTC CASSMGAGLSYEQYF
NA TRBJ1-3 TRBV27 NA TGTGCCAGCAGTTTAGGCAGGGGCCCTGGAAACACCATATATTTT CASSLGRGPGNTIYF
many TRBJ1-5 TRBV24-1 TRBD1 TGTGCCACCAGTGCAGGGGGCGATCAGCCCCAGCATTTT CATSAGGDQPQHF
NA TRBJ2-7 TRBV5-4 NA TGTGCCAGCAGCCCGCTCGGAACCGCTTCTGAGCAGTACTTC CASSPLGTASEQYF
many TRBJ1-5 TRBV6-2/TRBV6-3 NA TGTGCCAGCAGTTACGCACAAGCATATAGCAATCAGCCCCAGCATTTT CASSYAQAYSNQPQHF
NA TRBJ2-7 TRBV6-2/TRBV6-3 TRBD1 TGTGCCAGCAGCTACCACGGGACAGATATCTCCTACGAGCAGTACTTC CASSYHGTDISYEQYF
NA TRBJ2-3 TRBV12-5 NA TGTGCTAGTGGTCCGCAGGAGAGCACAGATACGCAGTATTTT CASGPQESTDTQYF
many TRBJ2-7 TRBV29-1 TRBD1 TGCAGCGTTTATAATCCGGGACAGGGTTACGAGCAGTACTTC CSVYNPGQGYEQYF
many TRBJ2-3 TRBV6-5 TRBD2 TGTGCCAGCAGCCTAAGACCGGGACTAGTTTTAAACACAGATACGCAGTATTTT CASSLRPGLVLNTDTQYF
NA TRBJ2-7 TRBV19 NA TGTGCCAGTAGTGAGGCGGGGCCCTACGAGCAGTACTTC CASSEAGPYEQYF
many TRBJ2-7 TRBV4-3 NA TGCGCCAGCAGCCAGTTGAGGTACGAGCAGTACTTC CASSQLRYEQYF
NA TRBJ2-1 TRBV4-3 TRBD2 TGCGCCAGCAGCGATAGCGGGAACTCCTACAATGAGCAGTTCTTC CASSDSGNSYNEQFF
few TRBJ2-7 TRBV5-5 NA TGTGCCAGCAGCTTGGATCCGGACGAGCAGTACTTC CASSLDPDEQYF
many TRBJ2-3 TRBV12-3/TRBV12-4 NA TGTGCCAGCAGTCTGGGCTTTCGGGGGAACACAGATACGCAGTATTTT CASSLGFRGNTDTQYF
few TRBJ2-2 TRBV4-3 TRBD2 TGCGCCAGCAGCCAAGATGTTAGCGGGGGGGCAAACACCGGGGAGCTGTTTTTT CASSQDVSGGANTGELFF
many TRBJ2-3 TRBV11-2 TRBD2 TGTGCCAGCAGCCGTCGCGGGACTAGCGAGACAGATACGCAGTATTTT CASSRRGTSETDTQYF
many TRBJ2-3 TRBV3-1 TRBD2 TGTGCCAGCAGCCAAGGCTCGATAGGACTAGCGGAACCCACAGATACGCAGTATTTT CASSQGSIGLAEPTDTQYF
once TRBJ1-2 TRBV28 NA TGTGCCAGCAGTCTGGACAGAAAATGTGGCTACACCTTC CASSLDRKCGYTF
NA TRBJ1-1 TRBV4-3 TRBD1 TGCGCCAGCAGCCAAGACCTTACAGGGGGGACTGGAGCTTTCTTT CASSQDLTGGTGAFF
few TRBJ2-1 TRBV3-1 TRBD2 TGTGCCAGCAGCCAAGATCGACCGCGGGAGGTCTATGAGCAGTTCTTC CASSQDRPREVYEQFF
many TRBJ2-5 TRBV12-5 NA TGTGCTAGTGGTTTGGTACTAGGTGGAGGAAACCAAGAGACCCAGTACTTC CASGLVLGGGNQETQYF
NA TRBJ1-2 TRBV2 NA TGTGCCAGCAGCCACCAGGTACAGGAGTACGTAGGCTACACCTTC CASSHQVQEYVGYTF
few TRBJ2-2 TRBV5-1 TRBD1 TGCGCCAGCAGCTTGGGGACAGGGCCCACTAACACCGGGGAGCTGTTTTTT CASSLGTGPTNTGELFF
many TRBJ1-5 TRBV5-6 NA TGTGCCAGCAGCTGGGGGAGGAGGAATCAGCCCCAGCATTTT CASSWGRRNQPQHF
many TRBJ2-7 TRBV7-9 NA TGTGCCAGCAGCTCGGGACCAAGCCCCTACGAGCAGTACTTC CASSSGPSPYEQYF
few TRBJ2-7 TRBV4-1 TRBD1 TGCGCCAGCAGCCCACGACAGGGGGTATCCTACGAGCAGTACTTC CASSPRQGVSYEQYF
many TRBJ2-7 TRBV27 TRBD2 TGTGCCAGCAGGCCCGGGACTAGCGTTAGCGAGCAGTACTTC CASRPGTSVSEQYF
many TRBJ2-1 TRBV7-6 NA TGTGCCAGCAGCCCGACAGACAATGAGCAGTTCTTC CASSPTDNEQFF
NA TRBJ1-4 TRBV4-3 NA TGCGCCAGCAGCCAAAACCCCTTTCCCCCGCGGCCCCCTAATGCCAACCTGTTTTTT CASSQNPFPPRPPNANLFF
NA TRBJ1-1 TRBV6-1 NA TGTGCCAGCAGAGCGGGCCTAGGAGGCGATGAAGCTTTCTTT CASRAGLGGDEAFF
many TRBJ2-7 TRBV19 NA TGTGCCAGTAGTATCTCCGGGGACAATGCCTACGAGCAGTACTTC CASSISGDNAYEQYF
NA TRBJ1-6 TRBV6-1 NA TGTGCCAGCAATCCCGGGGGGCTGGGTAATTCACCCCTCCACTTT CASNPGGLGNSPLHF
few TRBJ2-2 TRBV20-1 TRBD1 TGCAGTGCAACCGGGACAGTGAACACCGGGGAGCTGTTTTTT CSATGTVNTGELFF
many TRBJ2-7 TRBV7-9 NA TGTGCCAGCAGCGCCAGCGACGAGCAGTACTTC CASSASDEQYF
few TRBJ1-2 TRBV5-6 TRBD1 TGTGCCAGCAGCCCTGGGACAGCCCCATCCGGCTACACCTTC CASSPGTAPSGYTF
many TRBJ2-7 TRBV11-2 NA TGTGCCAGCAGCTTAGGACCAGGCGCGTACGAGCAGTACTTC CASSLGPGAYEQYF
many TRBJ2-3 TRBV6-1 TRBD2 TGTGCCAGCAGTCTACTAGCGGGAGGGTACACAGATACGCAGTATTTT CASSLLAGGYTDTQYF